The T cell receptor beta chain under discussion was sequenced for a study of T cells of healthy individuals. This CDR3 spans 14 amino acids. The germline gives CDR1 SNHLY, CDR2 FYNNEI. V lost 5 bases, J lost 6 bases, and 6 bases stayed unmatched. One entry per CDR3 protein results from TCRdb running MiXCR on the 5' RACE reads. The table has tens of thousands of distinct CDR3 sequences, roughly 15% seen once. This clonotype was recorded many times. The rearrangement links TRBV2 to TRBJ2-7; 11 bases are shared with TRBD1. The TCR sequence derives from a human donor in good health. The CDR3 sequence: CASSSDRGRREQYF. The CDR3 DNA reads TGTGCCAGCAGTTCGGACAGGGGGCGTCGCGAGCAGTACTTC.